One sample yielded the 23 T cell receptor beta chains listed below, sequenced in a study of blood T cell repertoires in COVID-19 (TCRdb year 2020). The library was prepared using the immunoSEQ multiplex PCR assay. In TCRdb, the immuneACCESS table is reduced to in-frame sequences with V and J assigned. These tables do not hold every clone; where another copy was compared, an unresolved V gene accounts for under half, and the others remain unexplained. The sample yields 150,000 to 200,000 clones; 90% were counted once. Around 0.63% of the sample goes to the ten largest clones. The sequenced material came from peripheral blood. Receptor source: a man over 45 with acute or convalescent COVID-19.

This chain uses TRBV19 with TRBJ2-1; 7 bases match TRBD1. This CDR3 contains 14 residues. V gave up 10 bases and J gave up 7 bases; unmatched junction bases: 13. Germline assignment: CDR1 LNHDA and CDR2 SQIVND (reference sequence). The DNA of the CDR3 is TGTGCCACTATGGGGCAGGGGGTACGTAATGAGCAGTTCTTC. It yields the protein CATMGQGVRNEQFF.

CDR3 coding DNA: TGTGCCAGCAGTACGCGGGGAATTCCCTACAATGAGCAGTTCTTC. It translates to CASSTRGIPYNEQFF. The gene calls are TRBV6-2 or TRBV6-3 and TRBJ2-1, with TRBD2 as a possible D gene (6 bases). The CDR3 is 15 residues long. Trimming left V 5 bases short and J 2 bases short, with 13 bases between. The germline CDR1 and CDR2 sequences are MNHEY and SVGEGT.

CDR3 in amino acids: CASSLEGAHGQETQYF. Here the CDR3 DNA reads TGTGCCAGCAGCTTGGAGGGAGCGCACGGCCAAGAGACCCAGTACTTC. V gene TRBV5-8 combines with J gene TRBJ2-5, with D perhaps TRBD2 (5 bases). This CDR3 spans 16 amino acids. Trimming pared 0 bases from V and 1 base from J, leaving 13 bases between. Germline CDR1 and CDR2: SGHTS and YDEGEE.

J is TRBJ1-1 and V is TRBV15; 9 nucleotides line up with TRBD1. This CDR3 contains 17 residues. Germline assignment: CDR1 LNHNV and CDR2 YYDKDF (reference sequence). The ends lost 2 bases at V and 5 bases at J; junction bases unmatched: 12. CDR3 sequence (DNA): TGTGCCACCAGCAGATCCAATCTACGACAGGGGGGAACTGAAGCTTTCTTT. Encoded protein: CATSRSNLRQGGTEAFF.

The gene calls are TRBV4-2 and TRBJ1-1; D possibly corresponds to TRBD1 (6 bases). Looked up from germline, CDR1 is LGHNA and CDR2 is YNFKEQ. The V and J ends lost 0 bases and 1 base respectively, with 15 bases between them. CDR3 size: 17 residues. The CDR3, as DNA: TGTGCCAGCAGCCAAGATCTTGGAAGCAGGGGGAACACTGAAGCTTTCTTT. It specifies CASSQDLGSRGNTEAFF.

Worth noting for this clone: Other nucleotide sequences in the sample specify the same CDR3. The rearrangement links TRBV30 to TRBJ1-6; 8 nucleotides line up with TRBD1. Per germline, CDR1 GTSNPN and CDR2 SVGIG (reference sequence). The V gene end was trimmed by 3 bases and the J gene end by 7 bases; junction bases not matched to a gene: 2. This CDR3 has 13 residues. CDR3 nucleotide sequence: TGTGCCTGGAGCGGACAGGGAAATTCACCCCTCCACTTT. It is translated as CAWSGQGNSPLHF.

The sample holds one count of this clone. The chain combines TRBV7-9 with TRBJ2-7; possible D gene TRBD1, 6 bases. V lost 2 bases to trimming and J lost 3 bases, with 14 bases between them. Germline assignment: CDR1 SEHNR and CDR2 FQNEAQ (reference sequence). CDR3 length equals 15 residues. The CDR3 DNA follows: TGTGCCAGCAGCTTACCCTCGACAGGTTACTACGAGCAGTACTTC. It is translated as CASSLPSTGYYEQYF.

The chain is built from TRBV19 and TRBJ1-2; the match to TRBD1 covers 8 bases. This CDR3 region has 13 residues. The germline V gene has CDR1 LNHDA and CDR2 SQIVND (reference sequence). Trimming cost V 5 bases and J 6 bases; bases outside gene matches: 5. DNA for the CDR3: TGTGCCAGTAGTGACAGGGGATCGGATGGCTACACCTTC. Protein product: CASSDRGSDGYTF.

The chain recombines TRBV5-1 with TRBJ2-3; weak D call: TRBD2 (6 bases). The CDR3 covers 14 residues. Germline assignment: CDR1 SGHRS and CDR2 YFSETQ. The ends were cut back, 5 bases at V and 2 bases at J, with 12 bases in the middle. CDR3 loop: CASRSSSATDTQYF. CDR3 in DNA: TGCGCCAGCAGGTCGTCTAGCGCCACAGATACGCAGTATTTT.

The chain is built from TRBV6-5 and TRBJ2-7; weak D call: TRBD1 (5 bases). The CDR3 contains 13 residues. V was pared by 6 bases and J by 0 bases, with 9 bases between. Germline V gene lookup returns CDR1 MNHEY and CDR2 SVGAGI. The CDR3 loop reads CASRGRVSYEQYF. CDR3 bases: TGTGCCAGCAGGGGGCGCGTCTCCTACGAGCAGTACTTC.

The chain is built from TRBV7-3 and TRBJ1-1; 10 nucleotides align to TRBD1. Per germline, CDR1 SGHTA and CDR2 FQGTGA. V lost 5 bases, J lost 7 bases, and 10 bases stayed unmatched. This CDR3 contains 15 residues. This CDR3 reads CASSKPLGQGNEAFF. The DNA of the CDR3 is TGTGCCAGCAGCAAGCCCTTGGGACAGGGGAATGAAGCTTTCTTT.

Remarks on this clone: The junction departs from germline at one end; a sequencing error may be responsible. The chain carries TRBV7-6 and TRBJ2-1; D may be TRBD1 (6 bases). The CDR3 extends over 14 amino acids. Germline-derived CDR1 and CDR2 are SGHVS and FNYEAQ. The DNA of the CDR3 is TGTGCCAGCAGCTTAGGACAGGCCTATAATGAGCAGTTCTTC. This codes for CASSLGQAYNEQFF.

J is TRBJ2-2 and V is TRBV28, with 9 bases identical to TRBD1. The CDR3 spans 16 residues. The germline CDR1 and CDR2 sequences are MDHEN and SYDVKM. V shed 2 bases, J shed 7 bases, and the junction held 8 bases outside the gene matches. The CDR3 nucleotides read TGTGCCAGCAGTTTAACGGACAGGGGTTCTGTCGGGGAGCTGTTTTTT. Translation gives CASSLTDRGSVGELFF.

The chain carries TRBV3-1 (or the pseudogene TRBV3-2) and TRBJ2-2, with a weak D call TRBD1 (6 bases). The germline V gene encodes CDR1 LGHDT and CDR2 YNNKEL (reference sequence). The CDR3 totals 16 residues. Deletions cut 3 bases from V and 4 bases from J, with 15 bases between. The CDR3 sequence is CASSQIGQRLTGELFF. CDR3 DNA sequence: TGTGCCAGCAGCCAGATCGGACAGAGACTCACCGGGGAGCTGTTTTTT.

The chain couples TRBV7-2 to TRBJ2-5, with D maybe TRBD1 (7 bases). This CDR3 comprises 15 residues. Trimming pared 7 bases from V and 4 bases from J, leaving 19 bases between. Germline assignment: CDR1 SGHTA and CDR2 FQGNSA. CDR3 region: CASKQRAQGGETQYF. The CDR3 DNA sequence: TGTGCCAGCAAGCAAAGGGCTCAGGGGGGAGAGACCCAGTACTTC.

This chain uses TRBV12-3 or TRBV12-4 with TRBJ1-3, with no clear D. V was shortened by 7 bases and J by 3 bases, with 4 bases between the two germline ends. The CDR3 loop spans 11 amino acids. CDR3 loop: CASTSGNTIYF. Written as DNA, the CDR3 is TGTGCCAGCACCAGTGGAAACACCATATATTTT.

This clone appeared once. The J gene is TRBJ2-1, the V gene TRBV7-2; D is unclear. The V and J ends lost 5 bases and 0 bases respectively, with 11 bases between them. The V gene's germline CDR1 is SGHTA and CDR2 FQGNSA. The CDR3 sequence is 15 residues long. CDR3: CASSPPFYSYNEQFF. CDR3 DNA sequence: TGTGCCAGCAGCCCCCCTTTCTACTCCTACAATGAGCAGTTCTTC.

For the CDR3, the DNA is TGTGCCAGCAGCTTATATGGGGCAGGACAGGGGATTACTGAAGCTTTCTTT. This encodes CASSLYGAGQGITEAFF. The chain has TRBV7-3 and TRBJ1-1; the match to TRBD1 covers 9 bases. The CDR3 runs to 17 residues. The V gene end was trimmed by 2 bases and the J gene end by 5 bases; junction bases not matched to a gene: 12. Germline CDR1 and CDR2: SGHTA and FQGTGA.

This clone was found a few times. V usage is TRBV5-4 and J usage is TRBJ1-1; 8 nucleotides match TRBD1. The CDR3 is made up of 16 amino acids. Losses at the gene ends were 3 bases for V and 6 bases for J; bases not matched to a gene: 13. The germline gives CDR1 SGHNT, CDR2 YYREEE (reference sequence). In nucleotides, the CDR3 is TGTGCCAGCAGCTCCGGACAGGGATTTAGGCCGGCTGAAGCTTTCTTT. It encodes CASSSGQGFRPAEAFF.

The rearrangement links TRBV28 to TRBJ1-5; possibly TRBD1 for D (5 bases). The CDR3 spans 14 residues. Germline V lookup: CDR1 MDHEN, CDR2 SYDVKM. V gave up 10 bases and J gave up 3 bases, with 16 bases separating them. Here the CDR3 reads CATSPDSFNQPQHF. The CDR3 DNA follows: TGTGCCACCTCCCCTGACAGCTTCAATCAGCCCCAGCATTTT. Supplemented by reference TRBV28 and TRBJ1-5, the full variable domain reads DVKVTQSSRYLVKRTGEKVFLECVQDMDHENMFWYRQDPGLGLRLIYFSYDVKMKEKGDIPEGYSVSREKKERFSLILESASTNQTSMYLCATSPDSFNQPQHFGDGTRLSIL.

This rearrangement joins TRBV7-7 to TRBJ2-5, with 15 nucleotides matching TRBD2. There are 16 residues in the CDR3. Per the germline V gene, CDR1 is SSHAT and CDR2 is FNYEAQ (reference sequence). With 5 bases clipped from V and 4 bases from J, the junction kept 5 bases outside the gene matches. CDR3 DNA sequence: TGTGCCAGCAGCCTTGGACTAGCGGGAGGGCGAGAGACCCAGTACTTC. Protein product: CASSLGLAGGRETQYF.

The chain uses TRBV14 and TRBJ1-5, with D possibly being TRBD1 (6 bases). The CDR3 extends over 17 amino acids. Germline-derived CDR1 and CDR2 are SGHDN and FVKESK. V lost 4 bases and J 0 bases, leaving 16 bases between the germline ends. For the CDR3, the DNA is TGTGCCAGCAGCCCCTCTCCCGCGACAGGTAGCAATCAGCCCCAGCATTTT. Amino acid sequence: CASSPSPATGSNQPQHF.

DNA of the CDR3: TGTGCCAGCAGCGATCATTCGGAGCACACAGATACGCAGTATTTT. The encoded protein is CASSDHSEHTDTQYF. The chain recombines TRBV3-1 (or the pseudogene TRBV3-2) with TRBJ2-3; no definite D call. Germline V gene sequence: CDR1 LGHDT, CDR2 YNNKEL (reference sequence). This CDR3 has 15 residues. Trimming removed 5 bases at V and 2 bases at J, with 14 bases between.